This note documents a single T cell receptor (beta chain) sequence. Antigen specificity is unknown. Produced via immunoSEQ multiplex PCR; TCRdb's table is partial and in-frame only. Of more than 95,000 clones listed, about nine tenths are singletons. Germline lookup yields CDR1 MNHEY and CDR2 SVGAGI. Trimming took 0 bases from V and 0 from J, leaving 6 bases between them. This CDR3 has 15 amino acids. The sample comes from a study of T cell responses to AZD1222 COVID-19 vaccine. Study findings and constraints: The donor group comprised mostly white British people and more females; the analysis possibly underestimated clonal diversity. Within unmutated variant regions lay the reported targets of nearly half of spike-specific TCRs.

The receptor's source is an adult in good health. The V gene is TRBV6-5, the J gene TRBJ1-3, with TRBD1 as a possible D gene (6 bases). Here the sequenced sample was peripheral blood, taken on day 0 of AZD1222 vaccination. The CDR3 here is CASSYSGGSGNTIYF. As DNA, the CDR3 is TGTGCCAGCAGTTACTCAGGGGGCTCTGGAAACACCATATATTTT.